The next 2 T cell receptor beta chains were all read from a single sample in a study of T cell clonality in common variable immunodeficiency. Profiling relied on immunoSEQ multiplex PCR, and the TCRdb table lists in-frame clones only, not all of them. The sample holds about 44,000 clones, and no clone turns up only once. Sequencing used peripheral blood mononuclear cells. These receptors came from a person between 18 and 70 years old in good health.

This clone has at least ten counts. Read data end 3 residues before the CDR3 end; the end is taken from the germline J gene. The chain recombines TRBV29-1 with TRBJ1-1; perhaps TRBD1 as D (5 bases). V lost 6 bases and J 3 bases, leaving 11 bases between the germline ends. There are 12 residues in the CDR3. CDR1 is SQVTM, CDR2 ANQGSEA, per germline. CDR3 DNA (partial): TGCAGCGTGACCGACAGTTACACTGAA. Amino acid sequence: CSVTDSYTE. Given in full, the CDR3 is CSVTDSYTEAFF. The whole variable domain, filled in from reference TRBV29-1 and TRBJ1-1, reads SAVISQKPSRDICQRGTSLTIQCQVDSQVTMMFWYRQQPGQSLTLIATANQGSEATYESGFVIDKFPISRPNLTFSTLTVSNMSPEDSSIYLCSVTDSYTEAFFGQGTRLTVV.

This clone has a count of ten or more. The sequenced CDR3 bases are TGCAGTGCTAGAGATATTGGGACAGGGGGAGAAAAA. Amino acid sequence: CSARDIGTGGEK. The complete CDR3 sequence is CSARDIGTGGEKLFF. This chain connects TRBV20-1 to TRBJ1-4; 11 bases match TRBD1. The observed sequence ends 3 residues before the CDR3 terminus, with the missing tail filled in from the germline J gene. The CDR3 is 15 amino acids. In germline, CDR1 is DFQATT, CDR2 SNEGSKA (reference sequence). V lost 0 bases and J lost 8; bases outside the gene matches: 5.